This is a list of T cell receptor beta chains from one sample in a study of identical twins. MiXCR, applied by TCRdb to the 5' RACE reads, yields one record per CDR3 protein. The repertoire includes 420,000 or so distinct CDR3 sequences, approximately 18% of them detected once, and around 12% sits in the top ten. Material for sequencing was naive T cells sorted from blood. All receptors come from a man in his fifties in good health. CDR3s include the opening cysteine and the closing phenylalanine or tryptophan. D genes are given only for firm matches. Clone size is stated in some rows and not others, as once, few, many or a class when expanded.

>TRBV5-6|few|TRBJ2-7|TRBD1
CASSLKGALNEQYF
TGTGCCAGCAGCTTGAAGGGGGCTTTAAACGAGCAGTACTTC
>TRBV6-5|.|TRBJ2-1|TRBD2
CASSSPTSGTYNEQFF
TGTGCCAGCAGTTCACCGACTAGCGGGACCTACAATGAGCAGTTCTTC
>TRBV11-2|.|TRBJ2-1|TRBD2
CASSSPGLAGNEQFF
TGTGCCAGCAGCTCCCCGGGACTAGCGGGCAATGAGCAGTTCTTC
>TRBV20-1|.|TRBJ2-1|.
CSARSSHPLNEQFF
TGCAGTGCTCGTTCTAGTCACCCCCTCAATGAGCAGTTCTTC
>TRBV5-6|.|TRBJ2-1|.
CASSPGSGNEQFF
TGTGCCAGCAGTCCCGGGTCCGGCAATGAGCAGTTCTTC
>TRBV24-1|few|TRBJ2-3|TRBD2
CATSDSSGRVSADTQYF
TGTGCCACCAGTGATAGTAGCGGGAGGGTGTCAGCAGATACGCAGTATTTT
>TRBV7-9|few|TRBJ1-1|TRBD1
CASSSNRGTMNTEAFF
TGTGCCAGCAGCTCCAACAGGGGGACCATGAACACTGAAGCTTTCTTT
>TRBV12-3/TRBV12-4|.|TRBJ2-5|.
CASSSLEEQETQYF
TGTGCCAGCAGTTCCCTGGAGGAACAAGAGACCCAGTACTTC
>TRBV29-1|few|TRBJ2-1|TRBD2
CSVEDGLAAYNEQFF
TGCAGCGTTGAAGACGGGCTAGCGGCCTACAATGAGCAGTTCTTC
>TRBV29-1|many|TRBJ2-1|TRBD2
CSVAGGAPGYNEQFF
TGCAGCGTTGCGGGGGGAGCCCCGGGGTACAATGAGCAGTTCTTC
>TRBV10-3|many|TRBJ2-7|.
CAISEGPNRYEQYF
TGTGCCATCAGTGAGGGGCCCAATCGGTACGAGCAGTACTTC
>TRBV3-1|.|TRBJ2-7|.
CASSQYRYEQYF
TGTGCCAGCAGCCAGTACAGGTACGAGCAGTACTTC
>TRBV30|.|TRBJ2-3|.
CAWSQLGGDTQYF
TGTGCCTGGAGCCAACTGGGGGGAGATACGCAGTATTTT
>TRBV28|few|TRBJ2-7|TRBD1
CASSPPTGRYSYEQYF
TGTGCCAGCAGTCCCCCGACAGGGAGATACTCCTACGAGCAGTACTTC
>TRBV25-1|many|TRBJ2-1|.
CASSEYSGAPYNEQFF
TGTGCCAGCAGTGAATACTCAGGGGCCCCCTACAATGAGCAGTTCTTC
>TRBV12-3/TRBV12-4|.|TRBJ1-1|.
CASLAKHNTEAFF
TGTGCCAGCCTTGCTAAGCATAACACTGAAGCTTTCTTT
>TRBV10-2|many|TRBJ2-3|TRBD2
CASNLAPSGGPSTDTQYF
TGCGCCAGCAATTTGGCCCCTAGCGGGGGGCCTAGCACAGATACGCAGTATTTT
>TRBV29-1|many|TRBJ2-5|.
CSVADGEETQYF
TGCAGCGTTGCGGACGGAGAAGAGACCCAGTACTTC
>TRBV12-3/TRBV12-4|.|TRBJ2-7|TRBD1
CASRFGSGVWEPGQSYEQYF
TGTGCCAGCAGGTTCGGGTCTGGAGTCTGGGAACCGGGACAGAGCTACGAGCAGTACTTC
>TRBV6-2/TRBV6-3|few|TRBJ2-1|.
CASNNRVFNEQFF
TGTGCCAGCAACAACAGGGTGTTCAATGAGCAGTTCTTC
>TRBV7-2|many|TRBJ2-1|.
CASSPSLQNQFF
TGTGCCAGCAGCCCCTCACTTCAGAATCAGTTCTTC
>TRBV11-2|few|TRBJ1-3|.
CASSSQGNTIYF
TGTGCCAGCAGCTCACAGGGAAACACCATATATTTT